The clone carrying this T cell receptor beta chain has at least ten counts. TRAV- and TRBV-specific primers were used for first-strand cDNA, which covered alpha and beta chains. The authors ran approximately 20 PCR cycles to amplify TCRs with a constant-region primer and V-primer adapter. From the reads, TCRdb called clonotypes with MiXCR, one entry per CDR3 protein. Seen here are about 60,000 distinct CDR3 sequences, 25% observed once, and the top ten hold approximately 5.3%. This specimen belongs to a study of low-dose radiotherapy and immunotherapy resistance in tumors. The time point: before trial treatment. All of the donors were given nivolumab, ipilimumab, aspirin, low-dose cyclophosphamide and low-dose radiotherapy as part of RACIN, a single-arm trial. The CDR3 consists of 13 residues. Germline values: CDR1 SGHVS, CDR2 FQNEAQ. With V trimmed by 5 bases and J by 4 bases, 2 bases remained unmatched.

The sequence came from a male donor with prostate cancer. The rearrangement links TRBV7-8 to TRBJ1-1; TRBD1 matches at 9 bases. The source material was PBMCs, sampled before treatment. The CDR3 DNA sequence: TGTGCCAGCAGCCTGGGACAGGGCACTGAAGCTTTCTTT. Protein: CASSLGQGTEAFF.